This TCR beta chain was recorded in a study of blood T cells in healthy people across ages. A sample-barcoded 5' primer and a J-beta primer mix were used in a second PCR of roughly 7 to 11 cycles. Sequencing yielded, for each sample, at least 3 million paired-end reads carrying CDR3. Via MiXCR, TCRdb re-called the 5' RACE reads, giving one row per CDR3 protein. The sample yields 600,000 to 1,000,000 distinct CDR3 sequences, roughly 25% seen once. V was clipped by 6 bases and J by 0 bases, with 19 bases between them. The CDR3 spans 17 residues. Germline CDR1 and CDR2: MNHEY and SMNVEV (reference sequence). These data are also associated with another study on T cells of mothers and their children. Turning to that study: The donors comprised five or six children and their three healthy Caucasian mothers. Each child gave some 3 million TCR beta CDR3 reads (each mother, over 9.5 million).

The chain has TRBV27 and TRBJ2-3; D assignment may be TRBD1 or TRBD2 (5 bases each). Sample: blood. The clonotype comes from a boy under 18 in good health. Here the CDR3 reads CASSSGTVVSSTDTQYF. The CDR3 nucleotides are TGTGCCAGCAGCTCCGGGACGGTCGTTTCTAGCACAGATACGCAGTATTTT.